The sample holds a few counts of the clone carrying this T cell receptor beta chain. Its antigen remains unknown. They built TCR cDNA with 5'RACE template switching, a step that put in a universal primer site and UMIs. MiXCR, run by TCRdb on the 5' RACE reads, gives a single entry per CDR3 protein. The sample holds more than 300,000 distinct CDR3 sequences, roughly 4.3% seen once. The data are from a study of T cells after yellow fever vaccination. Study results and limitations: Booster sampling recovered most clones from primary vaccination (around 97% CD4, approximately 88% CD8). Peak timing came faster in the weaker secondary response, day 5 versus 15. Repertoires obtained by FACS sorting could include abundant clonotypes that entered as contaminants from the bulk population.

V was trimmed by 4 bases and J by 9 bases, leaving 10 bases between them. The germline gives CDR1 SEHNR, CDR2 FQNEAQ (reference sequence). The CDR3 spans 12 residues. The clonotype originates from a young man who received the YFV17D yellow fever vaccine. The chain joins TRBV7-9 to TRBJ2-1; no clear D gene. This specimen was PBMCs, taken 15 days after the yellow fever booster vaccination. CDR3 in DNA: TGTGCCAGCAGCTCCTACCGGGCTGAGCAGTTCTTC. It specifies CASSSYRAEQFF.